These T cell receptor beta chains were read from a single sample in a study of blood T cell repertoires in COVID-19. Using immunoSEQ multiplex PCR, the repertoire was profiled, and TCRdb retains in-frame clones only, with some absent. This sample has some 200,000 clones, with 84% found just once. Sample: PBMCs or T cells enriched from blood (not recorded which). The receptors come from a man aged 35 to 55 who had recovered from COVID-19. CDR3s include the opening cysteine and the closing phenylalanine or tryptophan. Fields, in order: J gene, V gene, D gene, clone size, CDR3 protein, CDR3 DNA. A D gene is named only where the DNA matches it firmly. Rows give clone size only sometimes, using once, few, many, or a class for an expanded clone.

>TRBJ2-1|TRBV6-5|TRBD2|.
CASRRTGTTNEQFF
TGTGCCAGCAGGCGCACCGGGACTACTAATGAGCAGTTCTTC
>TRBJ1-6|TRBV6-1|TRBD1|once
CASSEAPGGARSPLHF
TGTGCCAGCAGTGAAGCGCCAGGGGGCGCGAGATCACCCCTCCACTTT
>TRBJ1-5|TRBV4-1|.|.
CASSSGQSYSNQPQHF
TGCGCCAGCAGCTCAGGACAGTCGTATAGCAATCAGCCCCAGCATTTT
>TRBJ2-2|TRBV7-3|.|.
CASSLTESGELFF
TGTGCCAGCAGCTTAACTGAGTCCGGGGAGCTGTTTTTT
>TRBJ1-6|TRBV2|.|.
CASSEAPGSGSPLHF
TGTGCCAGCAGTGAAGCCCCGGGGTCCGGTTCACCCCTCCACTTT
>TRBJ2-7|TRBV4-2|.|.
CASSPRTDYEQYF
TGTGCCAGCAGCCCCAGGACAGACTACGAGCAGTACTTC
>TRBJ1-6|TRBV27|.|.
CASSLSTYGGDSPLHF
TGTGCCAGCAGTTTATCGACTTATGGAGGGGACTCACCCCTCCACTTT
>TRBJ1-2|TRBV5-1|.|.
CASSATLDGYTF
TGCGCCAGCAGCGCAACCCTAGATGGCTACACCTTC
>TRBJ1-2|TRBV6-5|TRBD1|.
CASRRQGGIYGYTF
TGTGCCAGCAGGAGACAGGGAGGAATCTATGGCTACACCTTC
>TRBJ2-7|TRBV6-6|.|few
CASSYTGNYEQYF
TGTGCCAGCAGTTATACAGGGAACTACGAGCAGTACTTC
>TRBJ2-1|TRBV5-4|.|.
CASSFPGGGQFF
TGTGCCAGCAGCTTCCCGGGCGGGGGCCAGTTCTTC
>TRBJ1-1|TRBV7-9|.|.
CASSPRTDTEAFF
TGTGCCAGCAGCCCCCGGACAGACACTGAAGCTTTCTTT
>TRBJ1-1|TRBV4-2|.|.
CASGQQPNTEAFF
TGTGCCAGCGGGCAACAGCCTAACACTGAAGCTTTCTTT
>TRBJ1-2|TRBV5-4|.|.
CASSFHPRDGYGYTF
TGTGCCAGCAGCTTCCACCCCAGGGATGGATATGGCTACACCTTC
>TRBJ1-5|TRBV12-3/TRBV12-4|.|few
CASSSGDQPQHF
TGTGCCAGCAGTTCAGGGGATCAGCCCCAGCATTTT
>TRBJ1-4|TRBV4-1|.|.
CASSRAVLNEKLFF
TGCGCCAGCAGCCGAGCGGTACTGAATGAAAAACTGTTTTTT